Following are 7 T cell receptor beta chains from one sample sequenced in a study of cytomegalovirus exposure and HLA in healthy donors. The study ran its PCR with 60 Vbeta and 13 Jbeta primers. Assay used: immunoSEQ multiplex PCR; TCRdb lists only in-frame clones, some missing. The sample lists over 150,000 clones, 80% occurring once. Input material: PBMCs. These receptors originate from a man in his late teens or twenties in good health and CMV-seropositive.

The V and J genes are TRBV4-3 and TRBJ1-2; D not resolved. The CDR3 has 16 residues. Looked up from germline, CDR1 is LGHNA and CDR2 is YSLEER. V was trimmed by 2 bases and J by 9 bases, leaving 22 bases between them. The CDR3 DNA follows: TGCGCCAGCAGCCAAACTAACCGGGTCAGCTCCCCCCGCTACACCTTC. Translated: CASSQTNRVSSPRYTF.

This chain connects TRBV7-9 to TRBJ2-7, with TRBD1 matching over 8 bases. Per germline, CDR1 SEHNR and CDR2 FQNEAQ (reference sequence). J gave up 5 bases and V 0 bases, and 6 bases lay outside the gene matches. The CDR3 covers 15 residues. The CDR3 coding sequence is TGTGCCAGCAGCTTAGCAGACAGGGGCGAAGACGAGCAGTACTTC. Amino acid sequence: CASSLADRGEDEQYF.

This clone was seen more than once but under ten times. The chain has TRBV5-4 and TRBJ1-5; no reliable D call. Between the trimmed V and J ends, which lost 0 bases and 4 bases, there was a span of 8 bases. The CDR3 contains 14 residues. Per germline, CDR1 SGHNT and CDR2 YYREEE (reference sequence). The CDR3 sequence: CASSLEPVNQPQHF. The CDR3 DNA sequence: TGTGCCAGCAGCTTGGAGCCGGTGAATCAGCCCCAGCATTTT.

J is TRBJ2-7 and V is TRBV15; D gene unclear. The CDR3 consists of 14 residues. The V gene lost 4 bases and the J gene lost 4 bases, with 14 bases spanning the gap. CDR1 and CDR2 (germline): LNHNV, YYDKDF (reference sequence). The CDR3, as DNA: TGTGCCACCAGCACCCCCGAACGCGGATACGAGCAGTACTTC. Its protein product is CATSTPERGYEQYF.

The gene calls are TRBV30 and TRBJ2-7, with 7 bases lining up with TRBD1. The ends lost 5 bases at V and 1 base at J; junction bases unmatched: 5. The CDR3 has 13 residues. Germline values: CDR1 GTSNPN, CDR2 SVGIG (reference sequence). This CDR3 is CAWDRAVSYEQYF. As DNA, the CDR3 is TGTGCCTGGGACAGGGCAGTTTCCTACGAGCAGTACTTC.

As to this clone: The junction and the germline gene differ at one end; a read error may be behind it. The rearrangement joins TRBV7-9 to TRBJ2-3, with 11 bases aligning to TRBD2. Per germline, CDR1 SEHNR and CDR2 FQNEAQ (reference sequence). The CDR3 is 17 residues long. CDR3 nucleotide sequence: TGTTCCAGCAGCTCGCCGGTAGCGGGAGGGCCTACAGATACGCAGTATTTT. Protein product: CSSSSPVAGGPTDTQYF.

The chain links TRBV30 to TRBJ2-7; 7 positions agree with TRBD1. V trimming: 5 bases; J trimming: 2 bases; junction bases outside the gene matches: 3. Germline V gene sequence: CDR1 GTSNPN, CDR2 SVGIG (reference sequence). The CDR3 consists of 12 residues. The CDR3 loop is CAWQGVPYEQYF. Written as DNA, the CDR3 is TGTGCCTGGCAGGGGGTTCCCTACGAGCAGTACTTC.